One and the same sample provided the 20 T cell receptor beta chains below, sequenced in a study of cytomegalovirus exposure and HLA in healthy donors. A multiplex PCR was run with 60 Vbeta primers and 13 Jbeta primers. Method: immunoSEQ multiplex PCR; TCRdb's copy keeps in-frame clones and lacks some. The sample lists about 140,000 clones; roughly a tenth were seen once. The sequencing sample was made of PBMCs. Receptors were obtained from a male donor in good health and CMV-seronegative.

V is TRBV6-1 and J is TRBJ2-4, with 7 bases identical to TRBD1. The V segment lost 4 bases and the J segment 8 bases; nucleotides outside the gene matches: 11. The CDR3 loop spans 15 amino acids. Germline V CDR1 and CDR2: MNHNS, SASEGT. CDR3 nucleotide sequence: TGTGCCAGCAGTGTTATGACAGGGCGAGGGGACATTCAGTACTTC. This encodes CASSVMTGRGDIQYF.

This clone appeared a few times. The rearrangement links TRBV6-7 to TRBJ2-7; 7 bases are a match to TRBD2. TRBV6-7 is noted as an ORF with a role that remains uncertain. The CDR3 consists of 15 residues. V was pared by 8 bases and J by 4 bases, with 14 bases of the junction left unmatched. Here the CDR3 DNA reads TGTGCCAGCGGAACCCAGCGGGGTTTTGAGTACGAGCAGTACTTC. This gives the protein CASGTQRGFEYEQYF.

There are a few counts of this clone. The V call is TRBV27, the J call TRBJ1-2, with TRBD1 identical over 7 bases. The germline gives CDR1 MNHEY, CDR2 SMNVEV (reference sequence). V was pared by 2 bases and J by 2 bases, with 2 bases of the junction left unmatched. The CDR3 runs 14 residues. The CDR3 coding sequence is TGTGCCAGCAGTTTAAGAGGGGGCAACTATGGCTACACCTTC. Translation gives CASSLRGGNYGYTF.

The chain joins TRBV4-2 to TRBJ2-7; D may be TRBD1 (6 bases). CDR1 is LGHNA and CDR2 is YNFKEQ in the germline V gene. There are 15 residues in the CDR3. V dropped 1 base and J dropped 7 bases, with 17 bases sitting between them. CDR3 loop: CASSQVDGSQGEQYF. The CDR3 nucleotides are TGTGCCAGCAGCCAAGTGGACGGCTCTCAGGGGGAGCAGTACTTC.

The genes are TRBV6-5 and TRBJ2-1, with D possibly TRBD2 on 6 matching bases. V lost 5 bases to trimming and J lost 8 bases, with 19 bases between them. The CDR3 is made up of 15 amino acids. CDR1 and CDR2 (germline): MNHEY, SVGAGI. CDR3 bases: TGTGCCAGCAGTACAACTAGCCCGAGGATCGATGAGCAGTTCTTC. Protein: CASSTTSPRIDEQFF.

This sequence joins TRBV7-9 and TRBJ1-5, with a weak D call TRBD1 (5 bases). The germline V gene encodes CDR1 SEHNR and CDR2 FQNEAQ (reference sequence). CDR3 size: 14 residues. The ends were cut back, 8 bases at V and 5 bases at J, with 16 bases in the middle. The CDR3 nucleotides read TGTGCCAGCTCCGGCCCAGGGAATTATCAGCCCCAGCATTTT. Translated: CASSGPGNYQPQHF.

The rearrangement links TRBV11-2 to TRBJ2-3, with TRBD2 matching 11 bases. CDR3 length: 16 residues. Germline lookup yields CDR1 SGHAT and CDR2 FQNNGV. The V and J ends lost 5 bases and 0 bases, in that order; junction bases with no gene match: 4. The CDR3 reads CASSPGTSGSTDTQYF. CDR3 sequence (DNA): TGTGCCAGCAGCCCCGGGACTAGCGGTAGCACAGATACGCAGTATTTT.

This CDR3 is CASSLGQGNYEQYF. The CDR3 DNA is TGTGCCAGCAGTCTGGGACAGGGGAACTACGAGCAGTACTTC. The chain couples TRBV6-5 to TRBJ2-7, with 10 positions matching TRBD1. The germline V gene has CDR1 MNHEY and CDR2 SVGAGI. This CDR3 has 14 residues. J was trimmed by 3 bases and V by 5 bases; bases with no gene match: 4.

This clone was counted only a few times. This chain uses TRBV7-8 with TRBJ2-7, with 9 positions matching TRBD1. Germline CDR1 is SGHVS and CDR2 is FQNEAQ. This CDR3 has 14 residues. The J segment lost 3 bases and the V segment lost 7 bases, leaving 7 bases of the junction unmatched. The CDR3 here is CASIAGTGRYEQYF. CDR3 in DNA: TGTGCCAGCATCGCCGGGACAGGGCGCTACGAGCAGTACTTC.

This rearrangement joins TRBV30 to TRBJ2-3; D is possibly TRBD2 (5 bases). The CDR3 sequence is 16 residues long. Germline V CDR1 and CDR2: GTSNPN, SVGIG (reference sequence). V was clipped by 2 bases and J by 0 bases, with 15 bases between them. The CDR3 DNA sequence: TGTGCCTGGAGTCCACGCGGAGGTTGGAGCACAGATACGCAGTATTTT. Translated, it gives CAWSPRGGWSTDTQYF.

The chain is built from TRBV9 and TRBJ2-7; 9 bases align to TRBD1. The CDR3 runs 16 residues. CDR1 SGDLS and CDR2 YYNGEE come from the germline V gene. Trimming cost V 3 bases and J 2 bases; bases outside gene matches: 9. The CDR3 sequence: CASSAVPGQGPYEQYF. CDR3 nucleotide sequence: TGTGCCAGCAGCGCCGTACCGGGACAGGGACCCTACGAGCAGTACTTC.

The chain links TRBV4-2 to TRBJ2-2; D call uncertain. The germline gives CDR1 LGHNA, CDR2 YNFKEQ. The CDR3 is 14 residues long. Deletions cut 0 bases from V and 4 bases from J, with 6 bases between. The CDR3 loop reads CASSQDGFTGELFF. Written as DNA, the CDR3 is TGTGCCAGCAGCCAAGACGGTTTCACCGGGGAGCTGTTTTTT.

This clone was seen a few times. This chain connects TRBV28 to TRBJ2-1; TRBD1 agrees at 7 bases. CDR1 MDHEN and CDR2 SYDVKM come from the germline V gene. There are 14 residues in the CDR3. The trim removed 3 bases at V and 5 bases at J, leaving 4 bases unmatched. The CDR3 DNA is TGTGCCAGCAGTTTTGCAGGGGGAAACAATGAGCAGTTCTTC. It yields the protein CASSFAGGNNEQFF.

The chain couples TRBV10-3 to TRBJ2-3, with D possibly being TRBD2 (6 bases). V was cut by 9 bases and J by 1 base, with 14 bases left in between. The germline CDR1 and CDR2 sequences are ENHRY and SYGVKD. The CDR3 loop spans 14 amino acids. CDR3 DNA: TGTGCCATTACCGTGGGGGGAGGCACAGATACGCAGTATTTT. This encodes CAITVGGGTDTQYF.

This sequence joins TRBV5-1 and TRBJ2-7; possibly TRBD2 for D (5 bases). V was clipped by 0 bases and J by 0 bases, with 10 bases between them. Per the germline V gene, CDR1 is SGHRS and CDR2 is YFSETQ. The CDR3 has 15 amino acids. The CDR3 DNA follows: TGCGCCAGCAGCTTGGAGGGAGATTACTCCTACGAGCAGTACTTC. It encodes CASSLEGDYSYEQYF.

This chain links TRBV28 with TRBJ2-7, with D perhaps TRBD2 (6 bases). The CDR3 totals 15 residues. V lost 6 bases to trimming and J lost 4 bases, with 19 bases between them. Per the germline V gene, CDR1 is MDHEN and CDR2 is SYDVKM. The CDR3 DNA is TGTGCCAGCAGAAGTCCTCTCTCGGGAGAGTACGAGCAGTACTTC. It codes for CASRSPLSGEYEQYF.

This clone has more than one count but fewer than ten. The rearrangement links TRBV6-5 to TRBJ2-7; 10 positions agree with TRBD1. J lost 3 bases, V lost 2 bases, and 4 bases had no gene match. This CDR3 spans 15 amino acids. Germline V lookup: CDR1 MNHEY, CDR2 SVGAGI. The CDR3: CASSYGDRGVYEQYF. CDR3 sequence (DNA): TGTGCCAGCAGTTACGGGGACAGGGGTGTCTACGAGCAGTACTTC.

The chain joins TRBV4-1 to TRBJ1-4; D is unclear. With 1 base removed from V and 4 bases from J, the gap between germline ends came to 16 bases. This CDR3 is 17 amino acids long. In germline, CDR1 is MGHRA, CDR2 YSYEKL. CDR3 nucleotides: TGCGCCAGCAGCCAAGCTGGAGGGAGGAGGAGTAATGAAAAACTGTTTTTT. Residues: CASSQAGGRRSNEKLFF.

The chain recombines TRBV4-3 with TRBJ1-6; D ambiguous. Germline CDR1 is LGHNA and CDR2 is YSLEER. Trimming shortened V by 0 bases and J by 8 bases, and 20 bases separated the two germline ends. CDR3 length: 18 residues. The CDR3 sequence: CASSQDSRLQAMDSPLHF. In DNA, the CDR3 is TGCGCCAGCAGCCAAGATTCAAGGCTCCAGGCCATGGATTCACCCCTCCACTTT.

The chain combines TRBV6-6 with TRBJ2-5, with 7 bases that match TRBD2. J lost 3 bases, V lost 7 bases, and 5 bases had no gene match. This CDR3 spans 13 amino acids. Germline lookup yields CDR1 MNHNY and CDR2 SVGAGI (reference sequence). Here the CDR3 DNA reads TGTGCCAGCACCTGGGACTACGAAGAGACCCAGTACTTC. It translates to CASTWDYEETQYF.